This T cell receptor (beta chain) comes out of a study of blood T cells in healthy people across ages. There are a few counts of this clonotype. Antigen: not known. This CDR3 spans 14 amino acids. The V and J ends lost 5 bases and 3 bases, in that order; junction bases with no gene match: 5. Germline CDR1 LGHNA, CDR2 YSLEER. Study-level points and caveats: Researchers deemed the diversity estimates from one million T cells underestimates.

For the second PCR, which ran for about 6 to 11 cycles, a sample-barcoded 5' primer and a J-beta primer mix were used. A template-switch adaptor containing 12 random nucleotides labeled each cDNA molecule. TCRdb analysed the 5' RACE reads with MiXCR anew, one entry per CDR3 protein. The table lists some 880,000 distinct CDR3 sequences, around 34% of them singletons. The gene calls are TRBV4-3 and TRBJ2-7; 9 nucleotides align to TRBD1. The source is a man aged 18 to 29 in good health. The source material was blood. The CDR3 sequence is CASSKGQGDYEQYF. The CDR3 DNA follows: TGCGCCAGCAGCAAGGGACAGGGAGACTACGAGCAGTACTTC.